The 17 T cell receptor beta chains given below trace back to one sample, sequenced in a study of T cells in women clearing cervical HPV infection. The method was immunoSEQ multiplex PCR; TCRdb's version includes in-frame clones alone and lacks a portion of them. The repertoire shows 25,000 to 35,000 clones; the top ten hold approximately 3%. Sequenced material: blood buffy coat. The receptor set was obtained from a woman between 18 and 70 years old with a cervical HPV16 infection that either progressed to CIN3+ or cleared (not recorded which).

With respect to this clone: The missing CDR3 end, 3 residues past where the read stops, is filled in from the germline J gene. The V and J genes are TRBV14 and TRBJ2-7; D perhaps matches TRBD2 (5 bases). This CDR3 has 13 amino acids. V was shortened by 4 bases and J by 5 bases, with 12 bases between the two germline ends. The germline V gene encodes CDR1 SGHDN and CDR2 FVKESK. The CDR3 sequence: CASSRILGDEQYF. The DNA read from the CDR3 is TGTGCCAGCAGCCGGATACTCGGGGACGAG.

As regards this clone: The CDR3 is cut off 3 residues early in the read; its end comes from the germline J gene. Additional DNA sequences in this sample encode the identical CDR3. The chain combines TRBV12-5 with TRBJ2-2, with 7 nucleotides matching TRBD1. Germline V gene lookup returns CDR1 LGHNT and CDR2 FRNRAP. The junction had 2 bases not matched to a gene; V was cut back by 6 bases and J by 1 base. The CDR3 extends over 14 amino acids. CDR3: CASGRTGNTGELFF. The part of the CDR3 DNA that was read is TGTGCTAGTGGGAGGACAGGGAACACCGGGGAG.

A remark on this clone: The read comes to an end 3 residues before the CDR3 does, leaving the germline J gene to fill in the end. V gene TRBV18 combines with J gene TRBJ2-1; 11 bases align to TRBD2. J was trimmed by 7 bases and V by 3 bases; bases with no gene match: 5. Germline CDR1 is KGHSH and CDR2 is LQKENI. This CDR3 has 15 residues. The CDR3: CASSPTSGEGNEQFF. The CDR3 DNA, read in part, is TGTGCCAGCTCACCGACTAGCGGGGAGGGTAATGAG. The entire variable domain, with the rest obtained from reference TRBV18 and TRBJ2-1, is as follows: NAGVMQNPRHLVRRRGQEARLRCSPMKGHSHVYWYRQLPEEGLKFMVYLQKENIIDESGMPKERFSAEFPKEGPSILRIQQVVRGDSAAYFCASSPTSGEGNEQFFGPGTRLTVL.

Notes on this clone: The read is 3 residues too short to cover the CDR3 end, so that end is filled in from the germline J gene. This chain links TRBV16 with TRBJ2-2; D is possibly TRBD1 (5 bases). The CDR3 loop spans 15 amino acids. The V end lost 2 bases, the J end lost 4 bases, and 11 bases lay between the germline ends. Germline lookup yields CDR1 KGHSY and CDR2 FQNENV. CDR3 protein: CASSQGAASTGELFF. Incomplete CDR3 DNA: TGTGCCAGCAGCCAAGGGGCGGCGAGCACCGGGGAG.

Comments on this clone: From the germline J gene comes the end of the CDR3, since the read stops 3 residues before it. The chain uses TRBV30 and TRBJ2-3; a possible D gene is TRBD2 (6 bases). The CDR3 loop spans 15 amino acids. V lost 1 base, J lost 6 bases, and 17 bases lay in between. The germline CDR1 and CDR2 sequences are GTSNPN and SVGIG (reference sequence). The CDR3 spells CAWSEDFRGTDTQYF. The DNA read from the CDR3 is TGTGCCTGGAGTGAGGACTTTCGGGGGACCGATACG.

Incomplete CDR3 DNA: TGCAGCGTTGAGGACAGGGGAACAGATACG. Encoded protein: CSVEDRGTDT. The complete CDR3 reads CSVEDRGTDTQYF. V and J are TRBV29-1 and TRBJ2-3, with TRBD1 identical over 9 bases. The sequence runs out 3 residues before the end of the CDR3; the remainder is reconstructed from the germline J gene. Losses at the gene ends were 3 bases for V and 3 bases for J; bases not matched to a gene: 1. The germline gives CDR1 SQVTM, CDR2 ANQGSEA. CDR3 length: 13 amino acids.

In regard to this clone: Sequencing ends 3 residues short of the CDR3 end; the germline J gene provides the rest. This chain links TRBV5-6 with TRBJ1-2; a possible D gene is TRBD1 (5 bases). Trimming pared 1 base from V and 0 bases from J, leaving 10 bases between. CDR1 and CDR2 (germline): SGHDT, YYEEEE. The CDR3 covers 15 residues. The CDR3 loop reads CASSLQGRANYGYTF. Partial CDR3 DNA: TGTGCCAGCAGCTTGCAAGGCAGGGCTAACTATGGC. Together with reference TRBV5-6 and TRBJ1-2, the CDR3 gives the full variable domain: DAGVTQSPTHLIKTRGQQVTLRCSPKSGHDTVSWYQQALGQGPQFIFQYYEEEERQRGNFPDRFSGHQFPNYSSELNVNALLLGDSALYLCASSLQGRANYGYTFGSGTRLTVV.

Comment on this clone: The missing CDR3 end, 3 residues past where the read stops, is filled in from the germline J gene. The chain is built from TRBV2 and TRBJ2-3, with 11 bases that match TRBD2. V trimming: 6 bases; J trimming: 4 bases; junction bases outside the gene matches: 6. The CDR3 has 15 residues. Germline V gene lookup returns CDR1 SNHLY and CDR2 FYNNEI. The CDR3 spells CASRLLAGGPDTQYF. The CDR3 bases that were read are TGTGCCAGCAGATTATTAGCGGGGGGGCCAGATACG. Full variable domain (remainder filled in from reference TRBV2 and TRBJ2-3): EPEVTQTPSHQVTQMGQEVILRCVPISNHLYFYWYRQILGQKVEFLVSFYNNEISEKSEIFDDQFSVERPDGSNFTLKIRSTKLEDSAMYFCASRLLAGGPDTQYFGPGTRLTVL.

In regard to this clone: Read coverage stops 3 residues before the CDR3 terminus; the germline J gene supplies the remainder. The chain has TRBV20-1 and TRBJ2-7; 8 bases line up with TRBD2. After removal of 1 base from V and 2 bases from J, the junction contained 4 bases not matched to a gene. CDR1 and CDR2 (germline): DFQATT, SNEGSKA (reference sequence). The CDR3 is made up of 14 amino acids. Partial CDR3 DNA: TGCAGTGCTAGAGGGGTAGCGGGGACCTACGAG. Protein product: CSARGVAGTYE. The CDR3 reads in full as CSARGVAGTYEQYF.

Measured by frequency, this clone is medium-sized. The read ends 3 residues before the CDR3 terminus; that terminus is restored from the germline J gene. This chain uses TRBV18 with TRBJ2-7; no firm D call. V gave up 3 bases and J gave up 5 bases, with 14 bases separating them. The CDR3 consists of 14 residues. In germline, CDR1 is KGHSH, CDR2 LQKENI. CDR3 bases read: TGTGCCAGCTCACCGTCTAGATCGGTCCACGAG. It yields the protein CASSPSRSVHE. The entire CDR3 reads CASSPSRSVHEQYF.

CDR3 bases read: TGCGCCAGCAGCTTGGGGACTTTTAACACTGAA. Its translation: CASSLGTFNTE. The CDR3 reads in full as CASSLGTFNTEAFF. The chain joins TRBV5-1 to TRBJ1-1, with no clear D. The sequenced fragment ends 3 residues before the CDR3 boundary, so the rest is inferred from the germline J gene. This CDR3 contains 14 residues. Per germline, CDR1 SGHRS and CDR2 YFSETQ. V dropped 0 bases and J dropped 2 bases, with 8 bases sitting between them.

Its frequency marks this clone as medium-sized (0.01 to 0.1%). The missing CDR3 end, 3 residues past where the read stops, is filled in from the germline J gene. This chain joins TRBV23-1 and TRBJ2-1, with TRBD1 matching over 8 bases. TRBV23-1 is given ORF status, its function remaining uncertain. The length of the CDR3 is 15 residues. Trimming removed 2 bases from V and 8 bases from J; junction bases left unmatched: 8. The CDR3 sequence: CASSQPTGVSDEQFF. CDR3 DNA (partial): TGCGCCAGCAGTCAACCGACAGGGGTATCCGATGAG.

A note on this clone: The read stops 3 residues short of the end of the CDR3; the missing end is completed from the germline J gene. The chain employs TRBV5-1 and TRBJ1-1; 9 nucleotides match TRBD1. The ends lost 4 bases at V and 0 bases at J; junction bases unmatched: 10. CDR1 SGHRS and CDR2 YFSETQ come from the germline V gene. CDR3 length equals 17 residues. Partial CDR3 DNA: TGCGCCAGCAGCCCCCCCGGGACAGGGTTCTTGAACACTGAA. Its translation: CASSPPGTGFLNTE. The whole CDR3 sequence reads CASSPPGTGFLNTEAFF.

As to this clone: Read sequence stops 3 residues before the CDR3 end, and the germline J gene provides the missing end. The chain uses TRBV7-9 and TRBJ1-5, with D hard to call. This CDR3 is 14 amino acids long. Germline CDR1 SEHNR, CDR2 FQNEAQ (reference sequence). V lost 5 bases and J 3 bases, leaving 11 bases between the germline ends. CDR3 residues: CASSPPGFNQPQHF. CDR3 DNA, as far as it was read: TGTGCCAGCAGCCCCCCGGGTTTCAATCAGCCC.

As to this clone: Read coverage stops 3 residues before the CDR3 terminus; the germline J gene supplies the remainder. The chain couples TRBV29-1 to TRBJ2-3; TRBD2 aligns across 8 bases. This CDR3 comprises 13 residues. Germline V gene sequence: CDR1 SQVTM, CDR2 ANQGSEA. CDR3 residues: CSVAGGLNQPQYF. The CDR3 bases that were read are TGCAGCGTTGCGGGGGGGTTGAATCAGCCG.

Comment on this clone: Sequencing ends 3 residues short of the CDR3 end; the germline J gene provides the rest. The chain uses TRBV7-2 and TRBJ2-5; 7 bases agree with TRBD2. The CDR3 totals 15 residues. J gave up 4 bases and V 2 bases, and 7 bases lay outside the gene matches. Germline CDR1 SGHTA, CDR2 FQGNSA. The CDR3 is CASSLWAGVGETQYF. The CDR3 DNA, read in part, is TGTGCCAGCAGCTTATGGGCGGGAGTCGGAGAGACC.

Regarding this clone: One junction end does not reproduce the germline sequence, and a read error may be involved. This specimen includes other DNA sequences encoding the same CDR3. The sequenced CDR3 bases are TGTGCCATCCACAGGACAGGAGGATTGAACACTGAG. It codes for CAIHRTGGLNTE. The CDR3 in full is CAIHRTGGLNTEAFF. The chain joins TRBV30 to TRBJ1-1; 7 positions match TRBD1. The CDR3 end falls 3 residues outside the read, so it is completed with the germline J gene. This CDR3 contains 15 residues. Germline CDR1 reads GTSNPN; CDR2 reads SVGIG (reference sequence).